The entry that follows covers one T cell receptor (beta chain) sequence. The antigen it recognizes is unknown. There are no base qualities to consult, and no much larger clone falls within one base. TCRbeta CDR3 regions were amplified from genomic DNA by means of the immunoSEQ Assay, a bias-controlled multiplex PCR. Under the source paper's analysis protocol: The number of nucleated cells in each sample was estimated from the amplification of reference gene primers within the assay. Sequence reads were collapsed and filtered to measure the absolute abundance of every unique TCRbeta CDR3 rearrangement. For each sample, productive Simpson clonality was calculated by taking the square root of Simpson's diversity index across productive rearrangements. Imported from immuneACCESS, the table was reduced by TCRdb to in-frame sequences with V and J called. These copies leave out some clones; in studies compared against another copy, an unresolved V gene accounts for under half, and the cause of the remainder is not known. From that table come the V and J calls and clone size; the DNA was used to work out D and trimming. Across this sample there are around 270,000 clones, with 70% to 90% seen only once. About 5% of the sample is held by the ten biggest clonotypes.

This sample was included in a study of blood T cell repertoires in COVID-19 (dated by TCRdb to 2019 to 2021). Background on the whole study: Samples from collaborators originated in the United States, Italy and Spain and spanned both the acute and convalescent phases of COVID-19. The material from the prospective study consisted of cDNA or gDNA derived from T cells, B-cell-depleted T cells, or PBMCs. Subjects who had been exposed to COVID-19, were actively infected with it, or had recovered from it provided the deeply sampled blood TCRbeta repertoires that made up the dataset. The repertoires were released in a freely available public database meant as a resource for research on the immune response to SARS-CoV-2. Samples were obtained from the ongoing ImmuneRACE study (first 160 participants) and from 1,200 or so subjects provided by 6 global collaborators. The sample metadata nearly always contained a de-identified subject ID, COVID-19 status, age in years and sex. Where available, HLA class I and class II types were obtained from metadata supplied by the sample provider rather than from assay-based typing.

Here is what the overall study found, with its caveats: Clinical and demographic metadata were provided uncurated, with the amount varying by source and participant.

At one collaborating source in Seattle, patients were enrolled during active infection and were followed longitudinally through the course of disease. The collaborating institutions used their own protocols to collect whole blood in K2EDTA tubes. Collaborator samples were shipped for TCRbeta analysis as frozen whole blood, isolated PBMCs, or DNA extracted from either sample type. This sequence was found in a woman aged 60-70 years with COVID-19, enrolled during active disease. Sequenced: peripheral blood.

The CDR3 in this case is CASSSRQGRSNSPLHF. The sequenced DNA is TGTGCCAGCAGTTCTAGACAGGGACGGTCTAATTCACCCCTCCACTTT. The V and J genes are TRBV6-5 and TRBJ1-6, and 7 bases in between align with TRBD1. From V the trimming removes 4 bases and from J it removes 6 bases, while the gene matches leave 9 bases of the junction unaccounted for. The CDR3 spans 16 residues, from the cysteine through the phenylalanine. The CDR3 DNA has 48 bases and is translated from base 1. As encoded in the germline V gene, CDR1 is MNHEY while CDR2 is SVGAGI.